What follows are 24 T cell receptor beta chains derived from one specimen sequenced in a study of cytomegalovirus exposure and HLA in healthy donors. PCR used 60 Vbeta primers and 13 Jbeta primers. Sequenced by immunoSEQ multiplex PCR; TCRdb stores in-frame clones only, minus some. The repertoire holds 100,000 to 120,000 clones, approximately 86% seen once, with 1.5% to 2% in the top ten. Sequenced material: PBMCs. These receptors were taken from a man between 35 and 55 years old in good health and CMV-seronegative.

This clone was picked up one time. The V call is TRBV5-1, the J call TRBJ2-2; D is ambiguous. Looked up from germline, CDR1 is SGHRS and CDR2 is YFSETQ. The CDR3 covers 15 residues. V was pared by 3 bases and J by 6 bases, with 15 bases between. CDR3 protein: CASSSPTVVAGELFF. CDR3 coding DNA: TGCGCCAGCAGCTCGCCAACAGTTGTGGCCGGGGAGCTGTTTTTT.

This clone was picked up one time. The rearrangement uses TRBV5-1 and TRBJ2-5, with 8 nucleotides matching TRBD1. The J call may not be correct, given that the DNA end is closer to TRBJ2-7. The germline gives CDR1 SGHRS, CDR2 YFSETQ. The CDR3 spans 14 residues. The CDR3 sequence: CASSLTGVTYEQYF. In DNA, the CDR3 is TGCGCCAGCAGTTTGACAGGGGTGACCTACGAGCAGTACTTC.

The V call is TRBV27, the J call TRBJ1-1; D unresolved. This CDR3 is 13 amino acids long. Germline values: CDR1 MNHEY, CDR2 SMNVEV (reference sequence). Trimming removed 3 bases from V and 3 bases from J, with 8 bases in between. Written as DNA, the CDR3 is TGTGCCAGCAGTTTCTACCGGGACACTGAAGCTTTCTTT. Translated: CASSFYRDTEAFF.

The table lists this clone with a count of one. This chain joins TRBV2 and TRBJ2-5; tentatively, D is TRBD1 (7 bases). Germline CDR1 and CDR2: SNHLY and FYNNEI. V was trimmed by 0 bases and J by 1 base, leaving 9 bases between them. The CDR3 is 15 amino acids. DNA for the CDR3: TGTGCCAGCAGTGAAGCGCGGGACAGCCAAGAGACCCAGTACTTC. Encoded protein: CASSEARDSQETQYF.

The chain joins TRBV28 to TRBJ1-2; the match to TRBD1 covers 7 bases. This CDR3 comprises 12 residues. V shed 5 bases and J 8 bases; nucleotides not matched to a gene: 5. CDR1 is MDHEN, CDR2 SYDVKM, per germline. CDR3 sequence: CASSPRGRGYTF. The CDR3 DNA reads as TGTGCCAGCAGTCCTAGGGGGCGAGGCTACACCTTC.

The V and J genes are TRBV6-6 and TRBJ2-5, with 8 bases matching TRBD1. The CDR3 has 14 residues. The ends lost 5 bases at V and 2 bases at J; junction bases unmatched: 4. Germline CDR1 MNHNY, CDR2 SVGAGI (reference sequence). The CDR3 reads CASSGQGYQETQYF. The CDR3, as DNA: TGTGCCAGCAGTGGACAGGGCTATCAAGAGACCCAGTACTTC.

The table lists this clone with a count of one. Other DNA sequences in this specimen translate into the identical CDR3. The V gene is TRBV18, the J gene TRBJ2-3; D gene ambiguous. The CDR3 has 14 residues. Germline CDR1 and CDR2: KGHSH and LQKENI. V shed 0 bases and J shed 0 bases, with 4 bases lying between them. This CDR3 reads CASSPPSSTDTQYF. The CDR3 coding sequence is TGTGCCAGCTCACCACCGAGCAGCACAGATACGCAGTATTTT.

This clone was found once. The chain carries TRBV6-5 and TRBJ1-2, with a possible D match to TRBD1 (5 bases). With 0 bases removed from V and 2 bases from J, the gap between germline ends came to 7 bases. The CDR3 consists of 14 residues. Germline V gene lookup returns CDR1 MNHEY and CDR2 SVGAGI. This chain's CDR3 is CASSYSRTNYGYTF. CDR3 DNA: TGTGCCAGCAGTTACTCGAGGACAAACTATGGCTACACCTTC.

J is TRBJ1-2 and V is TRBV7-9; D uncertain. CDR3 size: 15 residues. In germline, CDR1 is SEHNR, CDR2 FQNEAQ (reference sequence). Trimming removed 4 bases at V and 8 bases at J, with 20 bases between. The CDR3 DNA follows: TGTGCCAGCAGCTCTTCGAAGCGGGGAAAGGAAGGCTACACCTTC. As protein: CASSSSKRGKEGYTF.

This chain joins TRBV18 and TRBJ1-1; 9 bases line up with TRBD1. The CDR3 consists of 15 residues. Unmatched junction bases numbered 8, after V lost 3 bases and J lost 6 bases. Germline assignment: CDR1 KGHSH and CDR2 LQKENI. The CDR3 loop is CASSPMTGGIAEAFF. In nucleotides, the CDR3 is TGTGCCAGCTCACCGATGACAGGGGGTATAGCTGAAGCTTTCTTT.

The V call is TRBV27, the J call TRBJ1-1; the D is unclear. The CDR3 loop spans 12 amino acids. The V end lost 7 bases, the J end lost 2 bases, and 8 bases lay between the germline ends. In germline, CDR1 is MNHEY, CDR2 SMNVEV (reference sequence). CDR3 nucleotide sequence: TGTGCCAGCATCTCGAGCAACACTGAAGCTTTCTTT. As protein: CASISSNTEAFF.

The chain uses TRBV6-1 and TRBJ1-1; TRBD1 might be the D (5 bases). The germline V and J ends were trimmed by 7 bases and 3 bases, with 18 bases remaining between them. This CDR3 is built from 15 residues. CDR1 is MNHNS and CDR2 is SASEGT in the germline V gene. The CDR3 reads CASTTLFRGYTEAFF. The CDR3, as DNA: TGTGCCAGCACCACGCTTTTTCGGGGGTACACTGAAGCTTTCTTT.

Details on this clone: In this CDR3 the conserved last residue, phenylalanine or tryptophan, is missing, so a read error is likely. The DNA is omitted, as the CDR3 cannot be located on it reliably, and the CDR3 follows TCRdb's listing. Here the CDR3 reads CASREGGTGRLKGL. The rearrangement joins TRBV2 to TRBJ1-1; the table's D call, TRBD1, was not checked against the DNA. Germline assignment: CDR1 SNHLY and CDR2 FYNNEI. The CDR3 is made up of 14 amino acids, end residues included.

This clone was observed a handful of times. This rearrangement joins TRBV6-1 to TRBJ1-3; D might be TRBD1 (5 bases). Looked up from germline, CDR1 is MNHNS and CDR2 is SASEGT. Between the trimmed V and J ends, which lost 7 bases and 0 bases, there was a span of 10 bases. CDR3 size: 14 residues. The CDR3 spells CASMVDISGNTIYF. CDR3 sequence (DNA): TGTGCCAGCATGGTGGACATCTCTGGAAACACCATATATTTT.

The CDR3, as DNA: TGCGCCAGCCGCGGCGGGGGCCAAGGCTACACCTTC. Translated: CASRGGGQGYTF. The chain is built from TRBV4-3 and TRBJ1-2, with D possibly TRBD1 on 6 matching bases. Trimming pared 8 bases from V and 8 bases from J, leaving 15 bases between. Germline assignment: CDR1 LGHNA and CDR2 YSLEER. This CDR3 is built from 12 residues.

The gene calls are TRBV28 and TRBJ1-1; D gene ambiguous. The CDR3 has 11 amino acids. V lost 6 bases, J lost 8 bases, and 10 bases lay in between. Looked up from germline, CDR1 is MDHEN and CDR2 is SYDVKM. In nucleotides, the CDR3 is TGTGCCAGCAGGAGGGTCAGGGAAGCTTTCTTT. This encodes CASRRVREAFF.

In DNA form, the CDR3 reads TGTGCCAGTACCGCCGGGACAGGGCTCCTCTACGAGCAGTACTTC. It yields the protein CASTAGTGLLYEQYF. The chain is built from TRBV19 and TRBJ2-7; the match to TRBD1 covers 9 bases. The germline CDR1 and CDR2 sequences are LNHDA and SQIVND (reference sequence). V gave up 7 bases and J gave up 3 bases; unmatched junction bases: 10. The CDR3 totals 15 residues. Based on the CDR3 plus reference TRBV19 and TRBJ2-7, the full variable domain is DGGITQSPKYLFRKEGQNVTLSCEQNLNHDAMYWYRQDPGQGLRLIYYSQIVNDFQKGDIAEGYSVSREKKESFPLTVTSAQKNPTAFYLCASTAGTGLLYEQYFGPGTRLTVT.

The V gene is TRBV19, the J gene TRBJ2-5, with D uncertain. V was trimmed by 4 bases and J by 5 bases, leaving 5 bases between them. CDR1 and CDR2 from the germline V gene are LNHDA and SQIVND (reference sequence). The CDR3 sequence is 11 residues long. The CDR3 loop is CASSTLETQYF. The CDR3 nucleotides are TGTGCCAGTAGTACCTTGGAGACCCAGTACTTC.

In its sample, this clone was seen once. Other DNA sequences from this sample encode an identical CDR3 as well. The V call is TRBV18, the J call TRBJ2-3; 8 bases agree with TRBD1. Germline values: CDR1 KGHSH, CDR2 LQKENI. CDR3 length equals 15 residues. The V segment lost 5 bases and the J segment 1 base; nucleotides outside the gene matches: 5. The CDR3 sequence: CASSSDRVGTDTQYF. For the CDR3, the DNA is TGTGCCAGCTCATCGGACAGGGTCGGCACAGATACGCAGTATTTT.

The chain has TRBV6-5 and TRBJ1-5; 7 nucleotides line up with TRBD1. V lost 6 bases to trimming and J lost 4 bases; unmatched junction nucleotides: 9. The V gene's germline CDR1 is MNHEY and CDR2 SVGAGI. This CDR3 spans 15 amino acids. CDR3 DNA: TGTGCCAGCAGACCCACAGGGGCTCCTAATCAGCCCCAGCATTTT. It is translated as CASRPTGAPNQPQHF.

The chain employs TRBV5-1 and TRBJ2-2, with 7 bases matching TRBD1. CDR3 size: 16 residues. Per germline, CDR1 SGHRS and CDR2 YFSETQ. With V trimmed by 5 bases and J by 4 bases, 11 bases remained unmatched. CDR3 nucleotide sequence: TGCGCCAGCAGACATTCGGACAGGCTGAGCACCGGGGAGCTGTTTTTT. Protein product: CASRHSDRLSTGELFF.

The CDR3 DNA reads as TGTGCCAGCAGCGGACTAGCGGGGGCTAAAGATACGCAGTATTTT. It specifies CASSGLAGAKDTQYF. The chain uses TRBV6-4 and TRBJ2-3; 13 bases are a match to TRBD2. V shed 6 bases and J 5 bases; nucleotides not matched to a gene: 5. The CDR3 consists of 15 residues. Germline-derived CDR1 and CDR2 are MRHNA and SNTAGT.

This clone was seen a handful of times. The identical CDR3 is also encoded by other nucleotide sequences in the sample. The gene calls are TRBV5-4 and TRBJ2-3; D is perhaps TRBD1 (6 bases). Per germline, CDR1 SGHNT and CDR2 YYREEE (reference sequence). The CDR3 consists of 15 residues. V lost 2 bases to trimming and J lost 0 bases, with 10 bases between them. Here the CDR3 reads CASSLRTASTDTQYF. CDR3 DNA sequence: TGTGCCAGCAGCTTAAGGACAGCTAGCACAGATACGCAGTATTTT.

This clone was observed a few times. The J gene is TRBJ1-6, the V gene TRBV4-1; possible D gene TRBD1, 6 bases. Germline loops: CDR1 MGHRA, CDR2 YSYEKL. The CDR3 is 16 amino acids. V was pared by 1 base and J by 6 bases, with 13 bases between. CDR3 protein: CASSQAAGTSNSPLHF. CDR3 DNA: TGCGCCAGCAGCCAAGCTGCAGGGACAAGTAATTCACCCCTCCACTTT.